This is a list of T cell receptor beta chains from one sample in a study of control samples from healthy donors and cancer patients. This table comes from immunoSEQ multiplex PCR, and its TCRdb copy is limited to in-frame clones, with some not included. Found here are hundreds of thousands of clones, about 93% of them singletons; the top ten hold over 5.5%. Sequenced: PBMCs. These receptors came from a man aged 35-49 years with head and neck cancer. CDR3s include the opening cysteine and the closing phenylalanine or tryptophan. A D gene is named only where the DNA matches it firmly. Clone size is given for some rows only: seen once, a few or many times, or a class if the clone is expanded.

len	v_gene	abundance	j_gene	d_gene	CDR3nt	CDR3aa
14	TRBV10-3	.	TRBJ2-2	.	TGTGCCATCAGGAGGGAAGGAAACACCGGGGAGCTGTTTTTT	CAIRREGNTGELFF
13	TRBV3-1/TRBV3-2	few	TRBJ1-5	.	TGTGCCAGCAGCCAAGACAGGAATCAGCCCCAGCATTTT	CASSQDRNQPQHF
15	TRBV20-1	.	TRBJ2-3	.	TGCAGTGCTAGTGAGGGACCTATGAATCCGGATACGCAGTATTTT	CSASEGPMNPDTQYF
17	TRBV3-1/TRBV3-2	.	TRBJ1-4	.	TGTGCCAGCAGCCAAGTAGGTGCAGCGGGCACTAATGAAAAACTGTTTTTT	CASSQVGAAGTNEKLFF
16	TRBV6-5	.	TRBJ2-5	TRBD1	TGTGCCAGCAGTTTGGCCGGGACAGGGGGCGTAGAGACCCAGTACTTC	CASSLAGTGGVETQYF
16	TRBV7-3	.	TRBJ2-1	.	TGTGCCAGCAGCCCTGAGATAGCCGTTGGCGGGAATGAGCAGTTCTTC	CASSPEIAVGGNEQFF
20	TRBV3-1/TRBV3-2	.	TRBJ1-5	TRBD1	TGTGCCAGCAGCCAAGAACTCAACCGGGACAGGGGGCAGAGCAATCAGCCCCAGCATTTT	CASSQELNRDRGQSNQPQHF
18	TRBV28	.	TRBJ2-1	TRBD2	TGTGCCAGCAGTTTATCCCTCGGACTAGCGCACTCCTACAATGAGCAGTTCTTC	CASSLSLGLAHSYNEQFF
14	TRBV19	few	TRBJ2-2	.	TGTGCCAGTAGGTTGGGGGGTGACACCGGGGAGCTGTTTTTT	CASRLGGDTGELFF
16	TRBV13	.	TRBJ2-1	.	TGTGCCAGCAGCATCCGAAGTTCAAGCTCCTACAATGAGCAGTTCTTC	CASSIRSSSSYNEQFF
13	TRBV12-3/TRBV12-4	.	TRBJ1-2	TRBD1	TGTGCCAGCAGACAAACAGGGGGTGGTGGCTACACCTTC	CASRQTGGGGYTF
17	TRBV29-1	.	TRBJ2-1	.	TGCAGCGTTGTGCACTGGTCGCATAAAAGATCCTACAATGAGCAGTTCTTC	CSVVHWSHKRSYNEQFF
17	TRBV9	once	TRBJ2-3	TRBD2	TGTGCCAGCAGCTCAAGGACTAGCGGGACTAGCACAGATACGCAGTATTTT	CASSSRTSGTSTDTQYF
15	TRBV28	.	TRBJ2-2	.	TGTGCCAGCAGTCCCCAGAGGGGTACGACCGGGGAGCTGTTTTTT	CASSPQRGTTGELFF
15	TRBV25-1	.	TRBJ2-3	TRBD2	TGTGCCAGCACTACCCAAGCGGGGAGGTTGGGTATGCAGTATTTT	CASTTQAGRLGMQYF
13	TRBV5-4	.	TRBJ2-7	TRBD1	TGTGCCAGCAGTCGACAGGGGTCGTACGAGCAGTACTTC	CASSRQGSYEQYF
14	TRBV7-2	.	TRBJ1-1	.	TGTGCCAGCAGCCCTCTAGAGTGGGGCAGCTTGGCTTTCTTT	CASSPLEWGSLAFF
15	TRBV5-5	.	TRBJ1-1	.	TGTGCCAGCAGCTTGCTAACCTCGTTGGCCACTGAAGCTTTCTTT	CASSLLTSLATEAFF